The present TCR beta chain was sequenced within a study of shared clonotypes between healthy human individuals (dated by TCRdb to 2018 to 2021). A note on the overall study: Two women and three men aged 18 to 49 years were included in the cohort. Per donor, leukapheresis produced somewhere between about 0.94 and 10 billion PBMCs. Libraries were prepared and TCR repertoires were sequenced by different laboratories using diverse techniques, in order to increase sequencing depth and limit assay-specific biases. To estimate repertoire size and how much clonotype sharing occurs between individuals, the study deeply sequenced the blood TCR repertoires of about five healthy adults. Per donor, three plates each were used for CD4 naive and CD4 memory, two for CD8 naive, and one for CD8 memory. Overall study outcomes, separate from this receptor: Even with the large sequencing depth, rarefaction of the sorted-subset datasets indicated that sequencing was incomplete. Compared with non-shared clonotypes, clonotypes shared by all four sorted-subset donors had higher generation probabilities. Sampling was restricted to blood, and TCR repertoires in tissues likely differ from the TCR repertoires found in blood. Naive subsets generally had larger estimated clonotype richness than memory subsets did. The genetic and exposure-history diversity represented was limited by the small number of donors. Based on pairwise subsampling, the degree of clonotype sharing among donors was expected to be affected by sequencing depth. Around 5.4% of naive CD4, roughly 3.5% of naive CD8, 2.3% of memory CD4, and 0.4% of memory CD8 clonotypes were shared across a few donors.

Its CDR3 holds 14 amino acids, cysteine through phenylalanine. The only DNA kept is the CDR3, 42 bases in frame from the first base. V lost 6 bases and J lost 2 bases, and the count of bases not matched to a germline gene is 5. CDR1 and CDR2 were assigned from the germline V gene as MNHEY and SVGAGI. Concerning this clone itself: Its antigen remains unidentified. Per-base quality was not reported, and no clone a single base away is much larger than it.

Healthy HIV-negative adults with no recently reported acute infections or vaccinations were included as donors. Only Caucasian adults living in Nashville, Tennessee, USA were represented among the donors. CD4+ T cells were enriched by magnetic negative selection; naive cells were then positively selected on CD45RA, and the negative fraction formed the memory subset. Blood was obtained by leukapheresis, after which PBMCs were separated by Ficoll-Histopaque density gradient centrifugation and cryopreserved in liquid nitrogen vapor phase. Purity and quantity of every magnetically sorted T cell population were checked by analytical flow cytometry. Genomic DNA was isolated from each sorted fraction and quantified by UV absorbance on a Nanodrop 2000c. Using the deep immunoSEQ assay, multiplex PCR amplified TCR CDR3 regions from genomic DNA. Extracted genomic DNA from each cell subset was spread evenly across all wells of several immunoSEQ 96-well plates, with each plate serving as a replicate. For sorted subsets, each replicate PCR was loaded with roughly 190 ng genomic DNA, equivalent to 30,000 or so T cell genomes. The purified libraries were quantified using a Qubit 3.0 fluorometer, sized with a Bioanalyzer 2100, and then quantified again using the KAPA Library Quantification kit. Every immunoSEQ 96-well plate was sequenced on a separate single-read 150-cycle Illumina NextSeq 550 flow cell. In the source study's methods: Because only junctional sequences without quality scores were contained in the immunoSEQ output, filtering matching that applied to full-length reads could not be performed. To assign V/J genes and CDR3, sequences were annotated using PyIR, a Python wrapper for IgBLAST v1.9, with IMGT germline references. Any read was removed if the V/J assignment was weak (E-value above 1e-6), the CDR3 was missing, or the read contained stop codons, out-of-frame junctions, or ambiguous translated residues. V3J clonotypes were defined as sequences sharing an identical inferred V gene, J gene, and CDR3 amino acid sequence. To compute the percentage overlap between repertoires, the number of shared unique clonotypes was divided by the size of the smaller repertoire. Three approaches were used to assess repertoire richness: RTK rarefaction, the Chao1 estimator, and Recon v2.1 estimates of unobserved clonotypes. Generation probabilities for all TCRbeta clonotypes obtained by the gDNA method from several donors were computed using OLGA. In TCRdb, the immuneACCESS table is reduced to in-frame sequences with V and J assigned. These tables do not hold every clone; where another copy was compared, an unresolved V gene accounts for under half, and the others remain unexplained. V and J calls and clone size follow that table, whereas D and trimming were derived from the DNA. This sample comprises millions of clones, more than 90% of them detected only once. The top ten clonotypes cover over 0.12% of the sample.

The sequence links TRBV6-5 to TRBJ2-5, with 8 junctional bases fitting TRBD1. The sample was naive CD4+ T cells sorted from blood. This specimen's cell subset or site label, per the study, means: CD45RA+ positively selected. The sequence was collected from a man aged 18 to 35 in good health. The sequenced DNA is TGTGCCAGCAGCCAGGGGGCTTTACAAGAGACCCAGTACTTC. It codes for CASSQGALQETQYF.